This TCR beta chain was recovered during a study of T cell responses to AZD1222 COVID-19 vaccine. Study-wide results and caveats: Targeting of unmutated variant regions was reportedly seen in nearly half of spike-specific TCRs. Vaccine-associated CD4 TCRs spanned spike, dominant at 160-218 and 743-854. Baseline seropositives among AZD1222 recipients totaled only five or six. After two AZD1222 doses, spike-specific TCR breadth and depth rose versus day 0.

This clone occurred once. Its antigen is not identified. Germline V gene sequence: CDR1 DFQATT, CDR2 SNEGSKA (reference sequence). Trimming pared 3 bases from V and 7 bases from J, leaving 16 bases between. CDR3 size: 14 residues. The table came from immunoSEQ multiplex PCR; TCRdb's copy has only in-frame clones and leaves some out. Of about 27,000 clones detected, around 92% appear once; the ten largest clones hold around 8%. This chain joins TRBV20-1 and TRBJ1-5; D is unresolved. This receptor was identified in an adult who received the AZD1222 COVID-19 vaccine. The material sequenced was peripheral blood, taken 28 days after the second AZD1222 dose. This CDR3 is CSASSAGAGQPQHF. CDR3 bases: TGCAGTGCTAGTTCTGCGGGCGCGGGACAGCCCCAGCATTTT.